This T cell receptor (beta chain) was documented in a study of T-cell reconstitution after alpha-beta-depleted transplantation in children (dated by TCRdb to 2015 to 2016). Notes on the research overall: The study quantitatively tracked T-cell immune reconstitution after TCRalphabeta/CD19-depleted allogeneic hematopoietic cell transplantation in children using TCR repertoire profiling. Summary of the overall study and its limitations: The apparently early recovery of alphabetaT-cell counts about two months after transplant reportedly depended on only several hundred rapidly expanded clones that came from non-depleted graft cells. In some patients, the high TCRbeta diversity seen at day 60 was put down to recipient T cells and intrathymic progenitors that had survived conditioning. The frequencies of hyperexpanded clones fell over the following months, and after one year, T-cell counts and TCRbeta diversity were mostly attributed to newly produced T cells.

The library was prepared using PCR. This sample was sequenced with an Illumina HiSeq 2500. Molecular barcoding was employed in the preparation of TCR libraries, with unique molecular identifiers being used to normalize TCRbeta repertoire quantification. The raw public data were reprocessed by TCRdb itself: fastp quality trimming at Q25, MiXCR clonotype calling, in-frame beta chains only. For every CDR3 protein sequence, its rows merge into one entry that carries the most common genes and DNA. This sample lists hundreds of thousands of distinct CDR3 sequences; roughly 8.1% were detected once. The ten largest clones represent approximately 34% of the sample. Sample treatment or condition, as interpreted from the label and publication: allogeneic hematopoietic cell transplantation with graft depleted of TCRalphabeta T cells and CD19 B cells. The children who served as transplant recipients had been given grafts of TCRalphabeta/CD19-depleted allogeneic hematopoietic cells.

V lost 7 bases and J lost 1 base, and the count of bases not matched to a germline gene is 4. Measured from the cysteine to the phenylalanine, the CDR3 is 15 residues long. Of all the DNA, just the CDR3 is kept, 45 bases in frame from base 1. CDR1 and CDR2 (LNHNV, YYDKDF) derive from the germline V gene (reference sequence). This clonotype showed up just a few times. Its specific antigen is unknown. No much larger clone exists at a distance of one base, and base qualities are not known. Sequencing was performed on PBMCs, mostly from graft donor cells, taken 360 days after TCRalphabeta/CD19-depleted stem cell transplant. The chain links TRBV15 with TRBJ2-2, and TRBD2 matches 9 of the central bases. This clonotype was sampled from a male patient aged 2 to 10 who had a stem cell transplant for acute myeloid leukemia, so the T cells may come from the graft donor. The CDR3 sequence is CATTGAGGNTGELFF. The DNA reads TGTGCCACCACTGGAGCGGGGGGGAACACCGGGGAGCTGTTTTTT.